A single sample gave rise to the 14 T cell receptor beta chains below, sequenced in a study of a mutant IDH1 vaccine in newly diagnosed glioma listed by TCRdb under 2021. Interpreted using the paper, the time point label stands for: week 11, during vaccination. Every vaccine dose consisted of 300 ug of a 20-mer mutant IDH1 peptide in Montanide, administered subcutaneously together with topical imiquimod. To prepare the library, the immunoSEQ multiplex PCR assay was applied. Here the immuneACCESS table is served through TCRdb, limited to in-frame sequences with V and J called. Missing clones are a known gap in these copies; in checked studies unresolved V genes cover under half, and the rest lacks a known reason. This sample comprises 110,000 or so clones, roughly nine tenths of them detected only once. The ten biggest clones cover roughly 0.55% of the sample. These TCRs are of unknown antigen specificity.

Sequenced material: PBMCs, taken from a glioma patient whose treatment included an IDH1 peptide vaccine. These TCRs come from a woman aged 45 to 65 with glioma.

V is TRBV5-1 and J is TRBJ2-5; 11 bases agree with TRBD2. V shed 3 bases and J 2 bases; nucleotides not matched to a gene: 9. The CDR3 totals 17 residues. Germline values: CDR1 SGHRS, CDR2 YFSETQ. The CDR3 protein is CASSSRGRLAGQETQYF. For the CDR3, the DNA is TGCGCCAGCAGCTCAAGGGGGCGACTAGCGGGACAAGAGACCCAGTACTTC.

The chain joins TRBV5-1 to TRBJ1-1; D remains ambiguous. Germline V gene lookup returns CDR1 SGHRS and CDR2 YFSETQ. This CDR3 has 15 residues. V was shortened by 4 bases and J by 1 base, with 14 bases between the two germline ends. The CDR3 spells CASSNPDSPNTEAFF. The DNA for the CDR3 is TGCGCCAGCAGCAATCCGGACTCACCGAACACTGAAGCTTTCTTT. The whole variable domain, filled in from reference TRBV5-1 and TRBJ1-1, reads KAGVTQTPRYLIKTRGQQVTLSCSPISGHRSVSWYQQTPGQGLQFLFEYFSETQRNKGNFPGRFSGRQFSNSRSEMNVSTLELGDSALYLCASSNPDSPNTEAFFGQGTRLTVV.

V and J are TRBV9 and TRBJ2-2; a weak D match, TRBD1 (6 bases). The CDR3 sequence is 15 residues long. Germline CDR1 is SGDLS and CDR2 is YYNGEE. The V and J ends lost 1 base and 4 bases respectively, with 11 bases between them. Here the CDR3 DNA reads TGTGCCAGCAGCGTACAGGGGTCCCCCACCGGGGAGCTGTTTTTT. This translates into CASSVQGSPTGELFF.

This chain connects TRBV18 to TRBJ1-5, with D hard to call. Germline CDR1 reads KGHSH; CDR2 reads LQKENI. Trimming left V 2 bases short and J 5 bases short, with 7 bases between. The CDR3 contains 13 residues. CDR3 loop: CASSPGEDQPQHF. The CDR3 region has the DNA TGTGCCAGCTCACCAGGGGAGGATCAGCCCCAGCATTTT.

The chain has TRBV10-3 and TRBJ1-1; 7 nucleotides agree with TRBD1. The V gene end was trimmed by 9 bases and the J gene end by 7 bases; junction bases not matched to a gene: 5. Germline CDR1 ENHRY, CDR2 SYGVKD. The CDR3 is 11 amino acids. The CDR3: CAIRQGSEAFF. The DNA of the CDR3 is TGTGCCATACGACAGGGCAGTGAAGCTTTCTTT.

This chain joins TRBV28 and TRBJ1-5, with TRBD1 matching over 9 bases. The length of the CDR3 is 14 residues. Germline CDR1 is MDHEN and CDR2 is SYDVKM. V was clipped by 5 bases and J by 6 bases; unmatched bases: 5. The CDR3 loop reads CASSIQGAGQPQHF. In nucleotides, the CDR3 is TGTGCCAGCAGTATACAGGGGGCGGGTCAGCCCCAGCATTTT.

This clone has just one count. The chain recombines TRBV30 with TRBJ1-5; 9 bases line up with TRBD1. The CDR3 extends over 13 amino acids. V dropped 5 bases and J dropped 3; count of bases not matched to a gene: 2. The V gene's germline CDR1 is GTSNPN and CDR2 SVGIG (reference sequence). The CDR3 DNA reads TGTGCCTGGGGACAGGGGATCAATCAGCCCCAGCATTTT. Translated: CAWGQGINQPQHF.

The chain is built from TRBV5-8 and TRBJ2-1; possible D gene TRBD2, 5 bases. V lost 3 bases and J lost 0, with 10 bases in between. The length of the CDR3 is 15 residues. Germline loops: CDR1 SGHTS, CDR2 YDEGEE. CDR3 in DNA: TGTGCCAGCAGCTCCGGGATCAGCTCCTACAATGAGCAGTTCTTC. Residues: CASSSGISSYNEQFF. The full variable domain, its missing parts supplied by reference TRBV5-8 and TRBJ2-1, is EAGVTQSPTHLIKTRGQQATLRCSPISGHTSVYWYQQALGLGLQFLLWYDEGEERNRGNFPPRFSGRQFPNYSSELNVNALELEDSALYLCASSSGISSYNEQFFGPGTRLTVL.

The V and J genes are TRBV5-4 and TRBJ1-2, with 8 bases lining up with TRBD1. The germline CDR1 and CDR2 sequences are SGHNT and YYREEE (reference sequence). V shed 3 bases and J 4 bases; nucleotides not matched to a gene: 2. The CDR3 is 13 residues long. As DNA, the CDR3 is TGTGCCAGCAGCTCAGGGGGCTTCTATGGCTACACCTTC. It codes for CASSSGGFYGYTF.

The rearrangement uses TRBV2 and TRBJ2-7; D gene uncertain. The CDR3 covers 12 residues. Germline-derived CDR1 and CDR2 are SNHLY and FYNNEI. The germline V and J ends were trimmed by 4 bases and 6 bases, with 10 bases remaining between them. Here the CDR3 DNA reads TGTGCCAGCAGTGTGCGAGTGGGCGAGCAGTACTTC. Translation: CASSVRVGEQYF. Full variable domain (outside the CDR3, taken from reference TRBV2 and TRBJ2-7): EPEVTQTPSHQVTQMGQEVILRCVPISNHLYFYWYRQILGQKVEFLVSFYNNEISEKSEIFDDQFSVERPDGSNFTLKIRSTKLEDSAMYFCASSVRVGEQYFGPGTRLTVT.

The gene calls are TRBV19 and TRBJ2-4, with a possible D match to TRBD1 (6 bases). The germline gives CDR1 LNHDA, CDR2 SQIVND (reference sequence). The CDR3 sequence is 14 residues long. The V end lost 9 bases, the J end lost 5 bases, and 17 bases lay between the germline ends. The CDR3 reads CASVNRDTENIQYF. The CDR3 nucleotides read TGTGCCAGCGTCAACAGGGATACAGAAAACATTCAGTACTTC.

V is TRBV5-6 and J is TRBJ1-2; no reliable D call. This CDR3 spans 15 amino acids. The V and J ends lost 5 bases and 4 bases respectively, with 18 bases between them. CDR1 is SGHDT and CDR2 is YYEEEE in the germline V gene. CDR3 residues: CASSPPVGRRYGYTF. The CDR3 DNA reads TGTGCCAGCAGTCCCCCAGTTGGGCGGCGCTATGGCTACACCTTC.

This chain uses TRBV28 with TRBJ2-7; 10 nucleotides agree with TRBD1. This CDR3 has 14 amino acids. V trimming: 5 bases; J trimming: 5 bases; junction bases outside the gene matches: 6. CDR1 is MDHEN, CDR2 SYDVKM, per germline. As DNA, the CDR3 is TGTGCCAGCAGTCTAGGGACAGGGGTCCACGAGCAGTACTTC. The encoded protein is CASSLGTGVHEQYF.

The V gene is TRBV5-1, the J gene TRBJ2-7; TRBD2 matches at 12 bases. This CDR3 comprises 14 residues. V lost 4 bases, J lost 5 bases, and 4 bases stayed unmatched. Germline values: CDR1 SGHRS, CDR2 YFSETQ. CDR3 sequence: CASSTRLAGDEQYF. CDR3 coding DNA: TGCGCCAGCAGCACCAGACTAGCGGGAGACGAGCAGTACTTC.